These 8 T cell receptor beta chains came from one sample sequenced in a study of blood T cell repertoires in COVID-19. Clones were read by immunoSEQ multiplex PCR, and TCRdb kept only the in-frame ones, dropping some. The sample lists under 200,000 clones, about 80% seen once, with 9.5% to 13% in the top ten. Material for sequencing was peripheral blood. The receptors shown here come from a man aged 65 to 79 with active or convalescent COVID-19.

The V call is TRBV7-2, the J call TRBJ1-2, with 12 nucleotides matching TRBD1. This CDR3 contains 15 residues. After removal of 5 bases from V and 6 bases from J, the junction contained 7 bases not matched to a gene. Germline values: CDR1 SGHTA, CDR2 FQGNSA. For the CDR3, the DNA is TGTGCCAGCAGCCTAAAGGGACAGGGGGCAGATGGCTACACCTTC. Translated, it gives CASSLKGQGADGYTF.

The rearrangement joins TRBV6-2 or TRBV6-3 to TRBJ1-2, with D tentatively TRBD1 (5 bases). V was cut by 2 bases and J by 5 bases, with 18 bases left in between. The CDR3 sequence is 16 residues long. Looked up from germline, CDR1 is MNHEY and CDR2 is SVGEGT. The CDR3 here is CASSYRGQPGTYGYTF. CDR3 DNA sequence: TGTGCCAGCAGTTACAGGGGTCAACCAGGGACTTATGGCTACACCTTC.

V usage is TRBV27 and J usage is TRBJ1-5; D is uncertain. The germline gives CDR1 MNHEY, CDR2 SMNVEV (reference sequence). The CDR3 consists of 15 residues. Trimming left V 7 bases short and J 7 bases short, with 20 bases between. CDR3 amino acids: CASTSLSGMGQPQHF. As DNA, the CDR3 is TGTGCCAGCACAAGTTTGTCGGGGATGGGACAGCCCCAGCATTTT.

In DNA form, the CDR3 reads TGTGCCAGCAGCCAGGCCGGGACAGGGTTCTACGAGCAGTACTTC. Its translation is CASSQAGTGFYEQYF. The chain couples TRBV14 to TRBJ2-7; TRBD1 aligns across 9 bases. The germline CDR1 and CDR2 sequences are SGHDN and FVKESK. This CDR3 has 15 residues. V was clipped by 3 bases and J by 3 bases; unmatched bases: 6.

For this clone: Other DNA sequences in the same sample also yield this CDR3. This chain joins TRBV20-1 and TRBJ2-7, with 7 positions matching TRBD2. Trimming at V came to 5 bases and at J to 4 bases, leaving 2 bases not matched to a gene. The CDR3 is made up of 11 amino acids. Germline V CDR1 and CDR2: DFQATT, SNEGSKA (reference sequence). The CDR3 reads CSAGGGYEQYF. In nucleotides, the CDR3 is TGCAGTGCTGGGGGGGGTTACGAGCAGTACTTC.

The chain joins TRBV7-8 to TRBJ2-5; D may be TRBD1 (5 bases). The germline V gene encodes CDR1 SGHVS and CDR2 FQNEAQ. There are 16 residues in the CDR3. Deletions cut 2 bases from V and 5 bases from J, with 18 bases between. The CDR3 DNA reads as TGTGCCAGCAGCTTATTTGGGGCCGCACCGATGGAGACCCAGTACTTC. The encoded protein is CASSLFGAAPMETQYF.

V is TRBV21-1 and J is TRBJ2-5; the table's TRBD1 call for D was not verified on the DNA. TRBV21-1 constitutes a pseudogene. CDR3 length equals 15 residues. The CDR3 nucleotides are TGTGCCAGCAGCCAACTGGGACAGGCCAGAGGGACCCAGTACTTC. Protein product: CASSQLGQARGTQYF.

The J gene is TRBJ2-7, the V gene TRBV30; the match to TRBD2 covers 8 bases. This CDR3 has 14 residues. J lost 7 bases, V lost 4 bases, and 12 bases had no gene match. Germline V gene sequence: CDR1 GTSNPN, CDR2 SVGIG (reference sequence). The CDR3: CAWNPSGGPGEQYF. DNA for the CDR3: TGTGCCTGGAATCCCTCGGGAGGGCCGGGTGAGCAGTACTTC.